This note documents a single TCR beta chain sequence. Other nucleotide sequences from this sample produce the same CDR3. This specimen belongs to a study of blood T cell repertoires in COVID-19. Study overall: COVID-19 samples, acute and convalescent, were from the United States, Italy and Spain.

Authors' data handling: Amplification of reference gene primers provided the estimated nucleated cell counts. TCRdb's table, derived via immunoSEQ multiplex PCR, lists solely in-frame clones and lacks some. D and trimming come from the DNA, and the V and J calls and clone size come from that table. The sample records fewer than 350,000 clones, 85% being singletons. Participants were placed into cohorts based on the clinical history they reported. Exposed enrollees had met someone with a PCR-confirmed or clinician-diagnosed COVID-19 case at some point within the 2 weeks before study entry. This CDR3 contains 15 residues. V gave up 3 bases and J gave up 5 bases; unmatched junction bases: 4. CDR1 and CDR2 from the germline V gene are KGHSH and LQKENI.

The sequencing sample was made of PBMCs or T cells enriched from blood (not recorded which). The chain joins TRBV18 to TRBJ2-2; 9 bases align to TRBD1. The receptor was derived from a woman in her 30s who had been exposed to COVID-19. CDR3 residues: CASSPPGQGTGELFF. CDR3 in DNA: TGTGCCAGCTCACCCCCGGGACAGGGAACCGGGGAGCTGTTTTTT.